This T cell receptor beta chain was sequenced for a study of beta chain features in type 1 diabetes. Whole-study context: Sorted cells numbering 107,917,701 were examined across all samples.

Approximately 100 mL of blood, on average, came from one heparinised draw per donor. This CDR3 is 15 amino acids long. Trimming took off 5 bases at V and 3 bases at J, with 11 bases between the two ends. Germline assignment: CDR1 SGHTA and CDR2 FQGNSA. cDNA synthesis used the whole RNA isolate, giving expressed TCRB sequences. The read count averaged approximately 3.5 million across naive, central memory and regulatory T cell samples. Sequenced by immunoSEQ multiplex PCR; TCRdb stores in-frame clones only, minus some. The sample holds roughly 610,000 clones, 15% to 19% seen once. Sequencing was performed on naive CD4+ T cells from blood. This TCR was recovered from a young man in good health. The V and J genes are TRBV7-2 and TRBJ2-6, with D maybe TRBD2 (5 bases). This CDR3 is CASSRLGVGANVLTF. The CDR3 DNA sequence: TGTGCCAGCAGCCGTCTCGGGGTTGGGGCCAACGTCCTGACTTTC.